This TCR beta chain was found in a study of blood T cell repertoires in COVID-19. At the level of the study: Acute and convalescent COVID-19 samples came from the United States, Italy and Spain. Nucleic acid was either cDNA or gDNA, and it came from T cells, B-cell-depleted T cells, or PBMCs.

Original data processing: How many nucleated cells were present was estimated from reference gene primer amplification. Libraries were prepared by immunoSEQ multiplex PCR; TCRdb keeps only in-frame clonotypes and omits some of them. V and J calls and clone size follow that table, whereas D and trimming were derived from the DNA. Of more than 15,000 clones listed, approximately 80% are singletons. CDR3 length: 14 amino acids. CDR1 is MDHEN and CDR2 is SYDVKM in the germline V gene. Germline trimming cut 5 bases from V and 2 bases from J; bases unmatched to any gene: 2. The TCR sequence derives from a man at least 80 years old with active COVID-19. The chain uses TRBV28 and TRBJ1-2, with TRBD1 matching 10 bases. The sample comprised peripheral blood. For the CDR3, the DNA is TGTGCCAGCAGTGGGACAGGGGTGAACTATGGCTACACCTTC. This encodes CASSGTGVNYGYTF.